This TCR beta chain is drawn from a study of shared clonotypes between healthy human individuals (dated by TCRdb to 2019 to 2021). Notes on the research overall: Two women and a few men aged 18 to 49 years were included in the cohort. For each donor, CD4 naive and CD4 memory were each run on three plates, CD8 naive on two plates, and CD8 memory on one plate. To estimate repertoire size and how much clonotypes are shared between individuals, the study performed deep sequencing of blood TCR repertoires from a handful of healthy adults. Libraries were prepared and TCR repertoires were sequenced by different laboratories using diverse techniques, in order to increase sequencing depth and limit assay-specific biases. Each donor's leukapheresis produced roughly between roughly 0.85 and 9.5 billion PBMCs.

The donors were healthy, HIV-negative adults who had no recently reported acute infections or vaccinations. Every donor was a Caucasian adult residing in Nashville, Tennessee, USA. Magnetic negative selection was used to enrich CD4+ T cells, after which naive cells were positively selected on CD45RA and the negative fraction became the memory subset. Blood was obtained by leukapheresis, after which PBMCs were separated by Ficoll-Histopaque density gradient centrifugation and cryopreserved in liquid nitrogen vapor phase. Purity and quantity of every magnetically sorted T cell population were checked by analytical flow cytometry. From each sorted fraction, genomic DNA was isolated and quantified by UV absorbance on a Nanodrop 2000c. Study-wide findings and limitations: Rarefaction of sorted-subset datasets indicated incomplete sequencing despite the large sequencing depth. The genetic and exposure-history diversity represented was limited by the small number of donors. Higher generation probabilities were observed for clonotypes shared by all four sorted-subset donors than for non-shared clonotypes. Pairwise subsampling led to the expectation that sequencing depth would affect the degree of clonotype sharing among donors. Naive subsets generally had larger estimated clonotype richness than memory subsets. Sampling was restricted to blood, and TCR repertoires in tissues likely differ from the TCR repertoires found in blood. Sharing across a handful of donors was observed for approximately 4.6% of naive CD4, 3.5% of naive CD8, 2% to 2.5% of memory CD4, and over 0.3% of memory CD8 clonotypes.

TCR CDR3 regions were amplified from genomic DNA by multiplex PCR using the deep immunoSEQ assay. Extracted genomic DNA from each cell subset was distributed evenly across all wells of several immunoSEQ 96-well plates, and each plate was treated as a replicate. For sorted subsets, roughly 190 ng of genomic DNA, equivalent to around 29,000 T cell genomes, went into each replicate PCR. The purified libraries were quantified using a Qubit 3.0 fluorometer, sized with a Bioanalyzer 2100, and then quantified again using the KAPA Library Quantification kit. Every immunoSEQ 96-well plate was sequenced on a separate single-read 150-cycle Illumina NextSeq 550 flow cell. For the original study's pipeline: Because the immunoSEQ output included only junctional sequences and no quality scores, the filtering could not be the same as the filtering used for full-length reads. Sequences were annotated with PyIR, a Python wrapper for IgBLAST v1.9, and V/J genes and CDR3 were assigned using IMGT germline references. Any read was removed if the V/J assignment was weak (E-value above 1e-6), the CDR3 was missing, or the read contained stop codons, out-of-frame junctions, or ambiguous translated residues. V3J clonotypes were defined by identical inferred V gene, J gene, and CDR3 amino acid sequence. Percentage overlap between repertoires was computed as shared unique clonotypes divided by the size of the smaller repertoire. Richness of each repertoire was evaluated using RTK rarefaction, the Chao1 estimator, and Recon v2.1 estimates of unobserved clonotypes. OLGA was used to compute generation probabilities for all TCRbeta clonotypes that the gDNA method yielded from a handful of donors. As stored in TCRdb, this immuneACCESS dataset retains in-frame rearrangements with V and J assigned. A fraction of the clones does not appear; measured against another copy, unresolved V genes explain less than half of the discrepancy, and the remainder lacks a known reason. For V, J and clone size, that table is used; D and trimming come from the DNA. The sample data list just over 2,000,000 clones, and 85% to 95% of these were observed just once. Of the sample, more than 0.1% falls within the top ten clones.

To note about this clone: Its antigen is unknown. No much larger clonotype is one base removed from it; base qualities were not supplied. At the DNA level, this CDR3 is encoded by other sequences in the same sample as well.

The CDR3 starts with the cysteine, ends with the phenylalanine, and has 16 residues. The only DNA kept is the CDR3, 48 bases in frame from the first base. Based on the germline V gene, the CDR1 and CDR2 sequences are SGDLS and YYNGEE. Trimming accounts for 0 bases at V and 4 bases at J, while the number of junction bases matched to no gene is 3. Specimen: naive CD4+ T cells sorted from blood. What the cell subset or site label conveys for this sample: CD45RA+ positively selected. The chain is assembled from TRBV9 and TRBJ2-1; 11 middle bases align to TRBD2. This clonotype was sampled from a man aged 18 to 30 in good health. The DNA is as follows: TGTGCCAGCAGCGTAGTAGGGACTAGCGGTTACAATGAGCAGTTCTTC. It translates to CASSVVGTSGYNEQFF.